This entry concerns a single TCR beta chain. Its antigen is currently unknown. Possible read error: a much larger clone is one base away. This entry is derived from a study of blood T cells in healthy people across ages. Healthy Caucasian individuals from Russia aged about 6 to 100 were enrolled as donors. Every sample gave at least 6 micrograms of total RNA when it was extracted. Study-wide findings and caveats: Naive T cell percentage strongly correlated with TCR beta diversity.

Germline-derived CDR1 and CDR2 are SQVTM and ANQGSEA. The CDR3 extends over 13 amino acids. The J segment lost 11 bases and the V segment lost 2 bases, leaving 9 bases of the junction unmatched. Combining a sample-barcoded 5' primer with a J-beta primer mix, a second PCR ran for about 7 to 12 cycles. TCRdb re-analysed the 5' RACE reads in MiXCR, keeping a single row per CDR3 protein. The sample consists of around 900,000 distinct CDR3 sequences, around 30% of them appearing once. This TCR was sampled from a woman aged 80 or over in good health. The chain couples TRBV29-1 to TRBJ2-7; 10 bases agree with TRBD2. The sample taken for sequencing was blood. CDR3 loop: CSVESVAGGGEYF. DNA for the CDR3: TGCAGCGTTGAATCTGTAGCGGGGGGAGGTGAGTACTTC.